The 32 T cell receptor beta chains below all came from one sample that was sequenced in a study of blood T cell repertoires in COVID-19. Profiling relied on immunoSEQ multiplex PCR, and the TCRdb table lists in-frame clones only, not all of them. The sample lists 70,000 to 90,000 clones, approximately 79% occurring once. Sequenced sample: peripheral blood. These receptors were obtained from a man aged 70 or older with acute or convalescent COVID-19.

The CDR3 region has the DNA TGTGCCAGCAGCCAAGTTACTAGCGGGGGAGGGACAGATACGCAGTATTTT. This sequence encodes CASSQVTSGGGTDTQYF. The gene calls are TRBV4-2 and TRBJ2-3, with TRBD2 matching over 11 bases. The junction had 6 bases not matched to a gene; V was cut back by 1 base and J by 3 bases. Germline V lookup: CDR1 LGHNA, CDR2 YNFKEQ. The CDR3 is made up of 17 amino acids.

The chain is built from TRBV12-2 and TRBJ2-3; the table's D gene call, TRBD1, was not cross checked with the DNA. TRBV12-2 is a known pseudogene. CDR3 length equals 14 residues. CDR3 sequence (DNA): TGTGCAAGTCGCAAGGACAGGGACACAGATACGCAGTATTTT. This sequence encodes CASRKDRDTDTQYF.

This clone was observed once. The V call is TRBV3-1 (or the pseudogene TRBV3-2), the J call TRBJ2-1; 10 nucleotides align to TRBD2. CDR1 and CDR2 (germline): LGHDT, YNNKEL (reference sequence). The ends lost 6 bases at V and 2 bases at J; junction bases unmatched: 4. The CDR3 runs to 15 residues. CDR3 loop: CASSPSGGPYNEQFF. CDR3 sequence (DNA): TGTGCCAGCAGTCCTAGCGGGGGCCCCTACAATGAGCAGTTCTTC.

The J gene is TRBJ2-3, the V gene TRBV7-2; TRBD2 agrees at 7 bases. CDR1 is SGHTA, CDR2 FQGNSA, per germline. The J segment lost 7 bases and the V segment lost 1 base, leaving 2 bases of the junction unmatched. The CDR3 has 13 residues. DNA for the CDR3: TGTGCCAGCAGCTTAGGGGGGGGGAATACGCAGTATTTT. It is translated as CASSLGGGNTQYF.

V gene TRBV6-6 combines with J gene TRBJ1-2; D is perhaps TRBD1 (5 bases). The CDR3 has 14 residues. Germline CDR1 is MNHNY and CDR2 is SVGAGI (reference sequence). Trimming removed 2 bases from V and 4 bases from J, with 11 bases in between. The CDR3 loop reads CASSYRRDSYGYTF. The CDR3 DNA sequence: TGTGCCAGCAGTTACCGAAGGGACTCCTATGGCTACACCTTC.

This clone has more than one count but fewer than ten. The chain has TRBV5-6 and TRBJ1-5; the match to TRBD1 covers 9 bases. Germline CDR1 reads SGHDT; CDR2 reads YYEEEE. The CDR3 extends over 14 amino acids. V shed 3 bases and J 7 bases; nucleotides not matched to a gene: 5. The CDR3 DNA is TGTGCCAGCAGCTACGGGACAGGGTTCCAGCCCCAGCATTTT. This codes for CASSYGTGFQPQHF. The full variable domain, its missing parts supplied by reference TRBV5-6 and TRBJ1-5, is DAGVTQSPTHLIKTRGQQVTLRCSPKSGHDTVSWYQQALGQGPQFIFQYYEEEERQRGNFPDRFSGHQFPNYSSELNVNALLLGDSALYLCASSYGTGFQPQHFGDGTRLSIL.

This clone appeared a single time. V is TRBV4-1 and J is TRBJ2-3; 11 bases are a match to TRBD1. The CDR3 sequence is 15 residues long. CDR1 and CDR2 (germline): MGHRA, YSYEKL. J gave up 3 bases and V 2 bases, and 1 base lay outside the gene matches. The CDR3 spells CASSQWDRGTDTQYF. In DNA form, the CDR3 reads TGCGCCAGCAGCCAATGGGACAGGGGGACAGATACGCAGTATTTT.

The count of this clone is one. The V call is TRBV28, the J call TRBJ2-3, with D perhaps matching TRBD2 (6 bases). The CDR3 contains 15 residues. The V end was cut by 10 bases, the J end by 1 base, with 18 bases between. CDR1 and CDR2 from the germline V gene are MDHEN and SYDVKM. The CDR3 is CATLGSGDGTDTQYF. CDR3 in DNA: TGTGCCACCCTCGGTTCGGGGGACGGCACAGATACGCAGTATTTT.

This CDR3 is CASSSPDSGGFKETQYF. The CDR3 DNA follows: TGTGCCAGCAGTTCCCCGGATAGCGGGGGATTTAAAGAGACCCAGTACTTC. V is TRBV6-2 or TRBV6-3 and J is TRBJ2-5; 9 bases map to TRBD2. The CDR3 totals 17 residues. The germline V gene encodes CDR1 MNHEY and CDR2 SVGEGT. J lost 3 bases, V lost 4 bases, and 12 bases had no gene match.

The chain has TRBV5-1 and TRBJ2-3, with D possibly matching TRBD1 (7 bases). From germline, CDR1 is SGHRS and CDR2 YFSETQ. This CDR3 spans 15 amino acids. V lost 0 bases, J lost 4 bases, and 12 bases lay in between. CDR3 coding DNA: TGCGCCAGCAGCTTGGCAGGGGGAGGCGCAGATACGCAGTATTTT. Its translation is CASSLAGGGADTQYF. Together with reference TRBV5-1 and TRBJ2-3, the CDR3 gives the full variable domain: KAGVTQTPRYLIKTRGQQVTLSCSPISGHRSVSWYQQTPGQGLQFLFEYFSETQRNKGNFPGRFSGRQFSNSRSEMNVSTLELGDSALYLCASSLAGGGADTQYFGPGTRLTVL.

The CDR3 sequence: CASSGSRGRETQYF. The CDR3 DNA sequence: TGTGCCAGCAGCGGGAGTAGGGGGCGAGAGACCCAGTACTTC. This sequence joins TRBV7-2 and TRBJ2-5, with 7 positions matching TRBD1. V trimming: 5 bases; J trimming: 4 bases; junction bases outside the gene matches: 7. Germline values: CDR1 SGHTA, CDR2 FQGNSA. CDR3 size: 14 residues.

The V call is TRBV5-1, the J call TRBJ1-4; weak D call: TRBD1 (5 bases). CDR3 length: 15 amino acids. In germline, CDR1 is SGHRS, CDR2 YFSETQ. Deletions cut 0 bases from V and 10 bases from J, with 16 bases between. The CDR3 sequence: CASSLGQGGSGKLFF. The CDR3 DNA reads TGCGCCAGCAGCTTGGGGCAGGGAGGTTCTGGAAAACTGTTTTTT.

CDR3 residues: CASSLLGTGETGELFF. The CDR3, as DNA: TGTGCCAGCAGCCTCTTGGGGACAGGGGAAACCGGGGAGCTGTTTTTT. The chain combines TRBV3-1 (or the pseudogene TRBV3-2) with TRBJ2-2, with 10 bases aligning to TRBD1. V lost 4 bases and J lost 5; bases outside the gene matches: 7. This CDR3 contains 16 residues. The V gene's germline CDR1 is LGHDT and CDR2 YNNKEL (reference sequence).

V gene TRBV19 combines with J gene TRBJ1-3; possibly TRBD1 for D (6 bases). Germline-derived CDR1 and CDR2 are LNHDA and SQIVND (reference sequence). Trimming took off 6 bases at V and 1 base at J, with 19 bases between the two ends. The CDR3 runs to 17 residues. Here the CDR3 reads CASSLLSGTTSGNTIYF. The CDR3 DNA is TGTGCCAGTAGCCTCCTTTCCGGGACAACTTCTGGAAACACCATATATTTT.

CDR3 coding DNA: TGTGCCAGCAGTTTTGGACTAGCGGGGGCCCAAGAGACCCAGTACTTC. Protein sequence: CASSFGLAGAQETQYF. The rearrangement uses TRBV28 and TRBJ2-5; 13 bases map to TRBD2. The CDR3 loop spans 16 amino acids. V trimming: 3 bases; J trimming: 1 base; junction bases outside the gene matches: 2. The V gene's germline CDR1 is MDHEN and CDR2 SYDVKM. The variable domain in full, completed from reference TRBV28 and TRBJ2-5, reads DVKVTQSSRYLVKRTGEKVFLECVQDMDHENMFWYRQDPGLGLRLIYFSYDVKMKEKGDIPEGYSVSREKKERFSLILESASTNQTSMYLCASSFGLAGAQETQYFGPGTRLLVL.

The rearrangement joins TRBV5-4 to TRBJ2-6; TRBD1 is a possible D gene (5 bases). Germline CDR1 and CDR2: SGHNT and YYREEE (reference sequence). There are 15 residues in the CDR3. The V end was cut by 7 bases, the J end by 0 bases, with 11 bases between. The CDR3: CASGQGFSGANVLTF. The CDR3, as DNA: TGTGCCAGCGGCCAGGGTTTCTCTGGGGCCAACGTCCTGACTTTC.

By share of the sample, this clone is medium-sized (0.01 to 0.1%). The chain is built from TRBV3-1 (or the pseudogene TRBV3-2) and TRBJ1-5; D uncertain. Germline V gives CDR1 LGHDT, CDR2 YNNKEL (reference sequence). This CDR3 spans 15 amino acids. The ends were cut back, 1 base at V and 4 bases at J, with 11 bases in the middle. CDR3 nucleotide sequence: TGTGCCAGCAGCCAAGGTTCAACAGCTAATCAGCCCCAGCATTTT. This gives the protein CASSQGSTANQPQHF.

This rearrangement joins TRBV14 to TRBJ2-2; no reliable D call. V was clipped by 1 base and J by 5 bases, with 5 bases between them. Looked up from germline, CDR1 is SGHDN and CDR2 is FVKESK. This CDR3 has 13 amino acids. In nucleotides, the CDR3 is TGTGCCAGCAGCCAAGTTTCTACCGGGGAGCTGTTTTTT. It codes for CASSQVSTGELFF.

The CDR3: CASSLGVYEQYF. CDR3 DNA: TGTGCCAGCAGCTTGGGAGTGTACGAGCAGTACTTC. This sequence joins TRBV5-6 and TRBJ2-7; D is undetermined. Germline CDR1 reads SGHDT; CDR2 reads YYEEEE. Trimming stripped 0 bases from V and 4 bases from J, with 5 bases between. The CDR3 has 12 residues.

This clone was counted a few times. The J gene is TRBJ2-7, the V gene TRBV6-4; D not certain. Germline V lookup: CDR1 MRHNA, CDR2 SNTAGT. Between the trimmed V and J ends, which lost 3 bases and 6 bases, there was a span of 15 bases. The CDR3 has 14 residues. CDR3 nucleotide sequence: TGTGCCAGCAGTGAGCAACCTCTAAGAGGCGAGCAGTACGTC. Translating it yields CASSEQPLRGEQYV.

This clone was seen a single time. The J gene is TRBJ1-1, the V gene TRBV6-5; 8 bases agree with TRBD1. The CDR3 totals 14 residues. Germline-derived CDR1 and CDR2 are MNHEY and SVGAGI. Trimming removed 8 bases from V and 0 bases from J; junction bases left unmatched: 5. CDR3 bases: TGTGCCAGCCTGGACAGGGCCCTGAACACTGAAGCTTTCTTT. It yields the protein CASLDRALNTEAFF.

V is TRBV28 and J is TRBJ2-1, with 8 bases identical to TRBD1. The V gene end was trimmed by 7 bases and the J gene end by 8 bases; junction bases not matched to a gene: 4. The CDR3 consists of 12 residues. Germline CDR1 MDHEN, CDR2 SYDVKM. This CDR3 reads CASTRTGYEQFF. The CDR3 DNA follows: TGTGCCAGCACCAGGACAGGGTATGAGCAGTTCTTC. The full variable domain, with the rest looked up from reference TRBV28 and TRBJ2-1, is DVKVTQSSRYLVKRTGEKVFLECVQDMDHENMFWYRQDPGLGLRLIYFSYDVKMKEKGDIPEGYSVSREKKERFSLILESASTNQTSMYLCASTRTGYEQFFGPGTRLTVL.

This chain links TRBV6-2 or TRBV6-3 with TRBJ2-7; TRBD1 is a possible D gene (5 bases). The germline V and J ends were trimmed by 6 bases and 3 bases, with 9 bases remaining between them. CDR1 and CDR2 (germline): MNHEY, SVGEGT. The CDR3 consists of 12 residues. The CDR3 DNA reads as TGTGCCAGCAGCCAAGGACACTACGAGCAGTACGTC. Its protein is CASSQGHYEQYV.

The V call is TRBV11-3, the J call TRBJ2-3; 10 nucleotides align to TRBD2. CDR3 length: 15 amino acids. CDR1 is SGHNT, CDR2 YENEEA, per germline. Unmatched junction bases numbered 6, after V lost 3 bases and J lost 6 bases. CDR3 in DNA: TGTGCCAGCAGCTTCAGTACAGCGGGAGGGGATACGCAGTATTTT. Residues: CASSFSTAGGDTQYF.

This clone was observed once. The sample holds other DNA sequences that translate to the same CDR3. The gene calls are TRBV19 and TRBJ1-1, with 7 bases lining up with TRBD1. The J segment lost 2 bases and the V segment lost 3 bases, leaving 3 bases of the junction unmatched. The CDR3 sequence is 14 residues long. The germline gives CDR1 LNHDA, CDR2 SQIVND (reference sequence). As DNA, the CDR3 is TGTGCCAGTAGTATCAACAGGGGTAACACTGAAGCTTTCTTT. It codes for CASSINRGNTEAFF.

V and J are TRBV11-2 and TRBJ1-2; TRBD1 matches at 8 bases. CDR1 SGHAT and CDR2 FQNNGV come from the germline V gene. Losses at the gene ends were 1 base for V and 8 bases for J; bases not matched to a gene: 9. This CDR3 has 15 amino acids. This CDR3 is CASSLAGRTGRGYTF. CDR3 DNA: TGTGCCAGCAGCTTAGCTGGCCGGACAGGGCGCGGCTACACCTTC.

Of note for this clone: Different DNA sequences within this sample yield the same CDR3. The CDR3 here is CASSLGLAGTDTQYF. CDR3 coding DNA: TGTGCCAGCAGCTTGGGACTAGCGGGCACAGATACGCAGTATTTT. The V and J genes are TRBV5-4 and TRBJ2-3, with 9 positions matching TRBD2. Germline CDR1 is SGHNT and CDR2 is YYREEE (reference sequence). The CDR3 contains 15 residues. Trimming at V came to 0 bases and at J to 1 base, leaving 0 bases not matched to a gene.

CDR3: CSATQRYGYTF. The CDR3 DNA sequence: TGCAGTGCTACTCAGCGCTATGGCTACACCTTC. V and J are TRBV20-1 and TRBJ1-2; no clear D. The CDR3 covers 11 residues. Germline CDR1 and CDR2: DFQATT and SNEGSKA (reference sequence). Trimming cost V 4 bases and J 4 bases, with 7 bases left between them.

The J gene is TRBJ1-1, the V gene TRBV11-2, with 7 bases identical to TRBD1. This CDR3 spans 15 amino acids. The V and J ends lost 4 bases and 0 bases, in that order; junction bases with no gene match: 5. The germline V gene has CDR1 SGHAT and CDR2 FQNNGV. CDR3 sequence: CASSSGQSMNTEAFF. DNA of the CDR3: TGTGCCAGCAGCTCGGGACAGTCCATGAACACTGAAGCTTTCTTT.

CDR3 bases: TGTGCCAGCAGTGGACCAGCGGGGGAAGAGACCCAGTACTTC. This codes for CASSGPAGEETQYF. The V call is TRBV2, the J call TRBJ2-5; 8 nucleotides align to TRBD2. The CDR3 sequence is 14 residues long. The V gene's germline CDR1 is SNHLY and CDR2 FYNNEI. With V trimmed by 4 bases and J by 3 bases, 4 bases remained unmatched.

This chain uses TRBV10-3 with TRBJ2-7; 8 nucleotides align to TRBD1. The CDR3 sequence is 15 residues long. Germline V lookup: CDR1 ENHRY, CDR2 SYGVKD. Trimming cost V 10 bases and J 6 bases; bases outside gene matches: 17. CDR3 coding DNA: TGTGCCACGAGTCAGGGGGCGGGATACTCTGCCGAGCAGTACGTC. It encodes CATSQGAGYSAEQYV.

The chain has TRBV28 and TRBJ2-4, with a tentative D call TRBD2 (5 bases). Germline V lookup: CDR1 MDHEN, CDR2 SYDVKM. This CDR3 contains 13 residues. Trimming removed 6 bases at V and 4 bases at J, with 10 bases between. This chain's CDR3 is CASSLGGKNIQYF. In DNA form, the CDR3 reads TGTGCCAGCAGCCTTGGAGGTAAAAACATTCAGTACTTC.